The 9 T cell receptor beta chains below were found in one sample sequenced in a study of control samples from healthy donors and cancer patients. Method: immunoSEQ multiplex PCR; TCRdb's copy keeps in-frame clones and lacks some. The repertoire has 150,000 to 200,000 clones, around 93% of them found once; the top ten carry approximately 4%. Sequencing input: blood. These receptors came from an older woman in good health.

The chain carries TRBV5-1 and TRBJ1-1; D is possibly TRBD1 (5 bases). Germline V gene lookup returns CDR1 SGHRS and CDR2 YFSETQ. The V and J ends lost 1 base and 3 bases respectively, with 13 bases between them. The CDR3 runs 15 residues. CDR3 in amino acids: CASSLSGASDTEAFF. The DNA of the CDR3 is TGCGCCAGCAGCTTGTCCGGGGCGAGTGACACTGAAGCTTTCTTT. Full variable domain (rest looked up from reference TRBV5-1 and TRBJ1-1): KAGVTQTPRYLIKTRGQQVTLSCSPISGHRSVSWYQQTPGQGLQFLFEYFSETQRNKGNFPGRFSGRQFSNSRSEMNVSTLELGDSALYLCASSLSGASDTEAFFGQGTRLTVV.

The DNA of the CDR3 is TGTGCTAGTGGTTCAAACCGGGACAGGGGTTATGGCTACACCTTC. Its translation: CASGSNRDRGYGYTF. This chain links TRBV12-5 with TRBJ1-2; 10 positions agree with TRBD1. CDR1 is LGHNT and CDR2 is FRNRAP in the germline V gene. CDR3 size: 15 residues. Trimming cost V 4 bases and J 5 bases; bases outside gene matches: 7.

This chain links TRBV20-1 with TRBJ2-7; the D gene could be TRBD1 or TRBD2 (5 bases each). Germline CDR1 is DFQATT and CDR2 is SNEGSKA (reference sequence). This CDR3 has 11 residues. V lost 6 bases and J lost 3, with 9 bases in between. Here the CDR3 DNA reads TGCAGTGCCCGGGACGTCTACGAGCAGTACTTC. Protein product: CSARDVYEQYF.

This clone was counted once. The J gene is TRBJ1-4, the V gene TRBV30; TRBD1 aligns across 7 bases. Trimming at V came to 3 bases and at J to 10 bases, leaving 8 bases not matched to a gene. The CDR3 is 13 amino acids. Germline V gene data show CDR1 as GTSNPN and CDR2 as SVGIG (reference sequence). CDR3 DNA sequence: TGTGCCTGGAGAACGACAGGGTTCGGAAAACTGTTTTTT. This encodes CAWRTTGFGKLFF.

The rearrangement links TRBV9 to TRBJ1-2; 7 nucleotides line up with TRBD1. V dropped 4 bases and J dropped 4; count of bases not matched to a gene: 19. Looked up from germline, CDR1 is SGDLS and CDR2 is YYNGEE. This CDR3 contains 18 residues. CDR3 bases: TGTGCCAGCAGCCCCTCGTCCGGGACAGATGTATTATTCTATGGCTACACCTTC. Its translation: CASSPSSGTDVLFYGYTF.

The chain combines TRBV27 with TRBJ1-1; 9 bases fit TRBD1. Trimming took 6 bases from V and 3 from J; bases not matched to a gene: 5. This CDR3 has 14 residues. CDR1 and CDR2 (germline): MNHEY, SMNVEV (reference sequence). The CDR3 DNA sequence: TGTGCCAGCAGCCCTACAGGGGGCCACACTGAAGCTTTCTTT. Residues: CASSPTGGHTEAFF.

This clone was observed once. V gene TRBV25-1 combines with J gene TRBJ2-5, with TRBD2 matching 10 bases. The CDR3 spans 15 residues. Germline V gene lookup returns CDR1 MGHDK and CDR2 SYGVNS. Trimming took 5 bases from V and 3 from J; bases not matched to a gene: 6. CDR3 in DNA: TGTGCCAGCAGTAGGAGCGGGGGGGAGAAAGAGACCCAGTACTTC. This codes for CASSRSGGEKETQYF.

Only one count was recorded for this clone. The chain combines TRBV6-5 with TRBJ2-7; D is possibly TRBD1 (6 bases). Germline V lookup: CDR1 MNHEY, CDR2 SVGAGI. V dropped 8 bases and J dropped 4 bases, with 15 bases sitting between them. The CDR3 covers 13 residues. The CDR3 spells CASGWDTPYEQYF. CDR3 DNA: TGTGCCAGCGGCTGGGACACCCCTTACGAGCAGTACTTC.

This rearrangement joins TRBV27 to TRBJ1-4; TRBD1 matches 7 bases. J was trimmed by 11 bases and V by 5 bases; bases with no gene match: 11. The CDR3 spans 14 residues. Looked up from germline, CDR1 is MNHEY and CDR2 is SMNVEV (reference sequence). CDR3 amino acids: CASSPWDSRAKLFF. For the CDR3, the DNA is TGTGCCAGCAGTCCATGGGACAGTCGGGCGAAACTGTTTTTT.